Listed below are T cell receptor beta chains from one sample, sequenced in a study of T-cell memory formation after mild COVID-19. TCRdb reprocessed the 5' RACE reads with MiXCR, giving one entry per CDR3 protein. The top ten clones hold approximately 25% of a sample with tens of thousands of distinct CDR3 sequences, approximately 12% of them seen once. Input material: PBMCs or a T cell subset sorted from them (not recorded which). The receptor set was obtained from a man younger than 35 who had mild COVID-19 (a few samples of this study predate the infection). Cell type and time point are not known. CDR3s include the opening cysteine and the closing phenylalanine or tryptophan. The D gene is left open where the match is weak. The size entry is marked missing in some rows and otherwise reads once, few, many or a size class.

TRBV12-3/TRBV12-4	TRBJ2-5	few	NA	CASSLIGGETQYF	TGTGCCAGCAGTTTAATAGGGGGAGAGACCCAGTACTTC
TRBV4-1	TRBJ2-3	few	TRBD2	CASSKSGGYTDTQYF	TGCGCCAGCAGCAAAAGCGGGGGGTACACAGATACGCAGTATTTT
TRBV9	TRBJ2-1	many	NA	CASSPSTSNEQFF	TGTGCCAGCAGCCCGTCAACTTCCAATGAGCAGTTCTTC
TRBV7-9	TRBJ1-4	NA	NA	CASSLSMAANEKLFF	TGTGCCAGCAGCTTATCCATGGCGGCTAATGAAAAACTGTTTTTT
TRBV5-1	TRBJ2-7	NA	TRBD1	CASSLVAGGVSYEQYF	TGCGCCAGCAGCTTGGTAGCAGGGGGCGTCTCCTACGAGCAGTACTTC
TRBV6-5	TRBJ1-2	NA	NA	CASSYSIGGSYGYTF	TGTGCCAGCAGTTACTCGATCGGGGGTAGCTATGGCTACACCTTC
TRBV12-3/TRBV12-4	TRBJ1-5	few	TRBD1	CASSARTGAGNQPQHF	TGTGCCAGCAGTGCCCGGACAGGGGCTGGGAATCAGCCCCAGCATTTT
TRBV6-5	TRBJ2-3	NA	TRBD2	CASSTHSGGAIDTQYF	TGTGCCAGCAGTACACATAGCGGGGGGGCAATAGATACGCAGTATTTT
TRBV20-1	TRBJ2-1	many	NA	CSAIGESSYNEQFF	TGCAGTGCTATCGGGGAGAGCTCCTACAATGAGCAGTTCTTC
TRBV6-2/TRBV6-3	TRBJ2-2	NA	NA	CASSPRPHKTNTGELFF	TGTGCCAGCAGTCCACGCCCTCACAAGACGAACACCGGGGAGCTGTTTTTT
TRBV7-2	TRBJ1-5	many	NA	CASRVTGSNQPQHF	TGTGCCAGCAGGGTTACTGGGAGCAATCAGCCCCAGCATTTT
TRBV12-3/TRBV12-4	TRBJ2-5	many	NA	CASTLGSGLKTQYF	TGTGCCAGCACCCTTGGATCGGGCTTAAAGACCCAGTACTTC
TRBV5-1	TRBJ2-1	many	TRBD2	CASSLRLAGEFEQFF	TGCGCCAGCAGCTTGCGTCTAGCGGGGGAGTTTGAGCAGTTCTTC